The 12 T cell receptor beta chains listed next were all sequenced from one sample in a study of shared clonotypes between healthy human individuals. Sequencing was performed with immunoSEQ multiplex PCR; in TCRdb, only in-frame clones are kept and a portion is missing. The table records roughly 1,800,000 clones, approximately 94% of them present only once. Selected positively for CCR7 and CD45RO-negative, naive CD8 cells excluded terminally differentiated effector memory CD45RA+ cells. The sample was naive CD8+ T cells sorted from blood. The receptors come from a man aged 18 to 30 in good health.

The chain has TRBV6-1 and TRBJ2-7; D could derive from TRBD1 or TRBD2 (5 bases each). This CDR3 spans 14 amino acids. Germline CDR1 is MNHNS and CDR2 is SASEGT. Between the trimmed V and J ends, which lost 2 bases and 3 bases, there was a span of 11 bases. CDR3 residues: CASSEIGAGYEQYF. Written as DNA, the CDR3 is TGTGCCAGCAGTGAAATCGGGGCGGGCTACGAGCAGTACTTC.

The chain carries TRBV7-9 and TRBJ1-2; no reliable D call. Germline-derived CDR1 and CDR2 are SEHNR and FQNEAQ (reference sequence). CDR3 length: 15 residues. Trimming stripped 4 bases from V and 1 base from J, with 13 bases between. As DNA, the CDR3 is TGTGCCAGCAGCTCAACGGACGGAAATAACTATGGCTACACCTTC. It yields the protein CASSSTDGNNYGYTF.

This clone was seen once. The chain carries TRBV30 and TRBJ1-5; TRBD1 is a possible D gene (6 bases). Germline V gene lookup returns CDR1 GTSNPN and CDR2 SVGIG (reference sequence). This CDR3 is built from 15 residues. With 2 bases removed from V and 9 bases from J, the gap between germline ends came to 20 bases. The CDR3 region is CAWSLSGVQGGPQHF. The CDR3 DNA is TGTGCCTGGAGTTTATCAGGGGTCCAAGGGGGGCCCCAGCATTTT.

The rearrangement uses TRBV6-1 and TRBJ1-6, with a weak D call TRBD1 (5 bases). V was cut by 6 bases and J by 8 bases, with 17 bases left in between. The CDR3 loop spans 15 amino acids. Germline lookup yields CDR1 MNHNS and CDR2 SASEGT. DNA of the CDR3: TGTGCCAGCAGCTACCCCCAGGGAGGACATTCACCCCTCCACTTT. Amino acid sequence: CASSYPQGGHSPLHF.

CDR3 nucleotide sequence: TGTGCCCGGAATACCGGGACAGCGGGCACTGAAGCTTTCTTT. It codes for CARNTGTAGTEAFF. This chain links TRBV2 with TRBJ1-1, with 7 bases identical to TRBD1. J was trimmed by 4 bases and V by 11 bases; bases with no gene match: 13. The V gene's germline CDR1 is SNHLY and CDR2 FYNNEI. CDR3 length: 14 amino acids.

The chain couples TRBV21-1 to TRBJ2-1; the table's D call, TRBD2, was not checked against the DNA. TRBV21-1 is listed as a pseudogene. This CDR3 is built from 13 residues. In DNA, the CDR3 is TGTGCCAGCAGGGGAGGGCAGGACAATGAGCAGTTCTTC. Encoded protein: CASRGGQDNEQFF.

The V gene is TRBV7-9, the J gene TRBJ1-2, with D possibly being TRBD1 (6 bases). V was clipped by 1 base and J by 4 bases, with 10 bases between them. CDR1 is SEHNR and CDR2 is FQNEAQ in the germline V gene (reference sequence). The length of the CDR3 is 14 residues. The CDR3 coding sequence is TGTGCCAGCAGCTTAGGGGGGGCCACCTATGGCTACACCTTC. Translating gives CASSLGGATYGYTF.

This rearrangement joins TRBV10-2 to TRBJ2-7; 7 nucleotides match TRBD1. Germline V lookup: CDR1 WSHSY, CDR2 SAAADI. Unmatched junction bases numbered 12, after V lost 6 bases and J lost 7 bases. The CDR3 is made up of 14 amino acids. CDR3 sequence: CASRFEGATGEQYF. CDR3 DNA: TGCGCCAGCAGGTTTGAGGGGGCGACGGGAGAGCAGTACTTC.

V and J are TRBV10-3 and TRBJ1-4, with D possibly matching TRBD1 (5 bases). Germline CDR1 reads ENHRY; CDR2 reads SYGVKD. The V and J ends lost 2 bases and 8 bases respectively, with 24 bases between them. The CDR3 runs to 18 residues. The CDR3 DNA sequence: TGTGCCATCAGTGAGAGTAACGGTCTAATCTACGGGGACGAAAAACTGTTTTTT. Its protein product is CAISESNGLIYGDEKLFF.

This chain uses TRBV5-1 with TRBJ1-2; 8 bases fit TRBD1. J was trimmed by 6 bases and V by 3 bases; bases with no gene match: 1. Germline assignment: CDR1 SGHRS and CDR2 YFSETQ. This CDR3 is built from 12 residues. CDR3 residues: CASSSDRDGYTF. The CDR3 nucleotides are TGCGCCAGCAGCTCGGACAGGGATGGCTACACCTTC.

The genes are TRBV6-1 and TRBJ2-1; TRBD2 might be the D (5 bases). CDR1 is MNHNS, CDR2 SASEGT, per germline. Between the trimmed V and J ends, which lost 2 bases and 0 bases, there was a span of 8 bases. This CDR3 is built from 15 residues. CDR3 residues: CASSERAVSYNEQFF. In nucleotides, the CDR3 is TGTGCCAGCAGTGAAAGAGCGGTCTCCTACAATGAGCAGTTCTTC.

The CDR3 sequence: CASSLQGTAGYGYTF. As DNA, the CDR3 is TGTGCCAGTAGTCTACAAGGGACAGCCGGCTATGGCTACACCTTC. The chain employs TRBV19 and TRBJ1-2; TRBD1 aligns across 7 bases. The CDR3 runs to 15 residues. Germline V gene data show CDR1 as LNHDA and CDR2 as SQIVND (reference sequence). Germline trimming cut 5 bases from V and 4 bases from J; bases unmatched to any gene: 10. Complete variable domain (other parts from reference TRBV19 and TRBJ1-2): DGGITQSPKYLFRKEGQNVTLSCEQNLNHDAMYWYRQDPGQGLRLIYYSQIVNDFQKGDIAEGYSVSREKKESFPLTVTSAQKNPTAFYLCASSLQGTAGYGYTFGSGTRLTVV.